This T cell receptor beta chain derives from a study of blood T cell repertoires in COVID-19. The CDR3 sequence is 16 residues long. The germline gives CDR1 SGHRS, CDR2 YFSETQ. V dropped 2 bases and J dropped 7; count of bases not matched to a gene: 9. Two negative PCRs, clearance, or symptom resolution characterized the recovered Cohort 3 donors. This table comes from immunoSEQ multiplex PCR, and its TCRdb copy is limited to in-frame clones, with some not included. Counted here are some 350,000 clones, about 90% occurring once; the ten biggest clones make up almost 3%. The specimen sequenced was PBMCs or T cells enriched from blood (not recorded which). The chain combines TRBV5-1 with TRBJ2-2; 9 bases line up with TRBD1. The sequence was collected from a woman in her 30s who had recovered from COVID-19. CDR3 protein: CASSLSGTGTFGELFF. CDR3 nucleotides: TGCGCCAGCAGCTTATCCGGGACAGGGACCTTCGGGGAGCTGTTTTTT.